This TCR beta chain was recorded in a study of blood T cells in healthy people across ages. Whole-study findings and limits: Long-lived donors exceeded aged donors in naive CD4+ cells and diversity. A roughly linear fall in TCR beta diversity per million T cells was seen with increasing age. Across samples, TCR beta diversity tracked strongly with naive T cell percentage.

Using a J-beta primer mix together with a sample-barcoded 5' primer, a second PCR was run for about 7 to 12 cycles. Each of the cDNA molecules was tagged by a template-switch adaptor with 12 random nucleotides. TCRdb used MiXCR to reprocess the 5' RACE reads, holding one entry per CDR3 protein. The table has around 850,000 distinct CDR3 sequences, 35% to 40% seen once. This CDR3 has 13 amino acids. The V and J ends lost 0 bases and 1 base respectively, with 6 bases between them. Germline V lookup: CDR1 DFQATT, CDR2 SNEGSKA (reference sequence). In regard to this clonotype: Its target is unknown.

Sequencing was carried out using blood. This TCR was sampled from a man aged 18 to 30 in good health. The V gene is TRBV20-1, the J gene TRBJ1-1; D call uncertain. The CDR3 DNA sequence: TGCAGTGCTAGAGATTACAGGAACACTGAAGCTTTCTTT. Translating gives CSARDYRNTEAFF.